The clone carrying this TCR beta chain was recorded only once. Authors' processing steps: Counts of nucleated cells, estimated from reference gene primer amplification, were obtained. Measured with immunoSEQ multiplex PCR; TCRdb has only the in-frame clones, and not every one. The V and J calls and clone size are taken from that table; D and trimming were inferred from the DNA. This sample has about 89,000 clones, with around 88% found just once. V gave up 4 bases and J gave up 0 bases; unmatched junction bases: 2. The CDR3 consists of 15 residues. Germline-derived CDR1 and CDR2 are MGHRA and YSYEKL. The sample is drawn from a study of blood T cell repertoires in COVID-19. The overall study: The United States, Italy and Spain were the sources of the acute and convalescent COVID-19 samples. T cells, B-cell-depleted T cells, or PBMCs provided the cDNA or gDNA that served as material.

This TCR derives from a man in his fifties or sixties with acute or convalescent COVID-19. This chain links TRBV4-1 with TRBJ2-7, with 11 positions matching TRBD2. Sequencing input: peripheral blood. CDR3 DNA sequence: TGCGCCAGCAGCCGGACTAGCGGGCACTCCTACGAGCAGTACTTC. This sequence encodes CASSRTSGHSYEQYF.